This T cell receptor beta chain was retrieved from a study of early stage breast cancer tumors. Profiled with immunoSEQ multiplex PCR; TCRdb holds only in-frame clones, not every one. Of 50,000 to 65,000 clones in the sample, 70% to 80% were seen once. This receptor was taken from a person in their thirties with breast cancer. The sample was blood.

CDR3 bases: TGTGCCAGCGGGGCGATCCCCCACGAGCAGTACTTC. As protein: CASGAIPHEQYF. The chain carries TRBV10-3 and TRBJ2-7, with D tentatively TRBD2 (6 bases). CDR1 and CDR2 from the germline V gene are ENHRY and SYGVKD. CDR3 length equals 12 residues. V dropped 10 bases and J dropped 5 bases, with 15 bases sitting between them.